A single sample gave rise to the 24 T cell receptor beta chains below, sequenced in a study of shared clonotypes between healthy human individuals. Produced via immunoSEQ multiplex PCR; TCRdb's table is partial and in-frame only. This table holds over a million clones, about 77% found once. Sequenced: memory CD4+ T cells sorted from blood. The subset is: CD45RA-negative fraction. The receptor source for this set is a man younger than 30 in good health.

V and J are TRBV6-1 and TRBJ2-7; tentatively, D is TRBD2 (5 bases). The CDR3 runs to 12 residues. V was pared by 5 bases and J by 6 bases, with 11 bases between. Germline CDR1 is MNHNS and CDR2 is SASEGT. CDR3 sequence: CASSRRSSEQYF. As DNA, the CDR3 is TGTGCCAGCAGTCGGAGGAGCTCCGAGCAGTACTTC.

The sample holds a few counts of this clone. This chain links TRBV7-2 with TRBJ2-5; D gene unclear. This CDR3 is 17 amino acids long. The germline V gene encodes CDR1 SGHTA and CDR2 FQGNSA. With 1 base removed from V and 4 bases from J, the gap between germline ends came to 19 bases. The CDR3 nucleotides read TGTGCCAGCAGCTTAGGGTCCGTCAATACCAGAGGAGAGACCCAGTACTTC. Encoded protein: CASSLGSVNTRGETQYF.

This chain links TRBV15 with TRBJ1-5, with D uncertain. With 0 bases removed from V and 7 bases from J, the gap between germline ends came to 7 bases. The CDR3 is 13 residues long. CDR1 is LNHNV and CDR2 is YYDKDF in the germline V gene (reference sequence). CDR3 coding DNA: TGTGCCACCAGCAGAGATGGAAGCCAGCCCCAGCATTTT. Translated, it gives CATSRDGSQPQHF.

Here the CDR3 reads CASSVVEGARTDTQYF. CDR3 bases: TGTGCCAGCAGCGTAGTGGAGGGGGCTCGCACAGATACGCAGTATTTT. The chain couples TRBV9 to TRBJ2-3, with a weak D call TRBD1 (7 bases). Germline CDR1 is SGDLS and CDR2 is YYNGEE. The V and J ends lost 0 bases and 1 base respectively, with 12 bases between them. This CDR3 contains 16 residues. The entire variable domain, with the rest obtained from reference TRBV9 and TRBJ2-3, is as follows: DSGVTQTPKHLITATGQRVTLRCSPRSGDLSVYWYQQSLDQGLQFLIQYYNGEERAKGNILERFSAQQFPDLHSELNLSSLELGDSALYFCASSVVEGARTDTQYFGPGTRLTVL.

The chain combines TRBV18 with TRBJ1-1, with D perhaps matching TRBD1 (5 bases). Looked up from germline, CDR1 is KGHSH and CDR2 is LQKENI. The CDR3 runs to 15 residues. V was cut by 4 bases and J by 4 bases, with 16 bases left in between. The CDR3 region has the DNA TGTGCCAGCTCACTGGGGGGGGGTGCTTCCACTGAAGCTTTCTTT. The encoded protein is CASSLGGGASTEAFF.

This clone was seen more than once but under ten times. V and J are TRBV30 and TRBJ1-6, with D perhaps TRBD1 (5 bases). Germline V lookup: CDR1 GTSNPN, CDR2 SVGIG (reference sequence). Trimming pared 1 base from V and 7 bases from J, leaving 14 bases between. The CDR3 extends over 15 amino acids. The CDR3 spells CAWSALRARNSPLHF. For the CDR3, the DNA is TGTGCCTGGAGTGCCCTCAGGGCTCGGAATTCACCCCTCCACTTT.

This clone showed up many times. V and J are TRBV5-1 and TRBJ1-1, with 7 positions matching TRBD1. Germline lookup yields CDR1 SGHRS and CDR2 YFSETQ. The CDR3 is 15 residues long. V lost 0 bases and J lost 4; bases outside the gene matches: 6. The CDR3 is CASSLVGGQITEAFF. The CDR3 nucleotides read TGCGCCAGCAGCTTGGTAGGGGGACAGATCACTGAAGCTTTCTTT.

This chain connects TRBV10-3 to TRBJ2-1, with D unclear. This CDR3 contains 11 residues. Trimming cost V 2 bases and J 7 bases, with 3 bases left between them. The V gene's germline CDR1 is ENHRY and CDR2 SYGVKD. The CDR3 here is CAISEENEQFF. The CDR3 coding sequence is TGTGCCATCAGTGAGGAGAATGAGCAGTTCTTC.

The chain joins TRBV7-9 to TRBJ2-7; D remains ambiguous. From germline, CDR1 is SEHNR and CDR2 FQNEAQ (reference sequence). CDR3 size: 14 residues. V shed 1 base and J shed 2 bases, with 9 bases lying between them. The CDR3 DNA reads as TGTGCCAGCAGCTTAGGTGGCGGTACCTACGAGCAGTACTTC. It translates to CASSLGGGTYEQYF.

The CDR3 DNA sequence: TGTGCCAGCAGTGGTGGACAGAGAGCGGCCGAGCAGTACTTC. Translation: CASSGGQRAAEQYF. This chain joins TRBV9 and TRBJ2-7; tentative D call: TRBD1 (6 bases). Germline assignment: CDR1 SGDLS and CDR2 YYNGEE. Between the trimmed V and J ends, which lost 5 bases and 6 bases, there was a span of 18 bases. This CDR3 contains 14 residues.

This chain uses TRBV30 with TRBJ2-7; weak D call: TRBD2 (5 bases). CDR3 size: 13 residues. Germline-derived CDR1 and CDR2 are GTSNPN and SVGIG (reference sequence). V was pared by 4 bases and J by 3 bases, with 13 bases between. The CDR3, as DNA: TGTGCCTGGAAGCGGAACAGAGACTACGAGCAGTACTTC. Its translation: CAWKRNRDYEQYF.

A single count supports this clone. Here the CDR3 DNA reads TGCGCCAGCAGCCAAGATTTGGGGGGCGCTTCCGGCACTGAAGCTTTCTTT. It codes for CASSQDLGGASGTEAFF. The genes are TRBV4-3 and TRBJ1-1; the D gene is possibly TRBD1 (6 bases). Germline V lookup: CDR1 LGHNA, CDR2 YSLEER. This CDR3 has 17 amino acids. V lost 0 bases and J 4 bases, leaving 18 bases between the germline ends.

The chain links TRBV10-3 to TRBJ2-7; the match to TRBD2 covers 14 bases. The CDR3 is 16 residues long. Per germline, CDR1 ENHRY and CDR2 SYGVKD. Trimming cost V 0 bases and J 4 bases; bases outside gene matches: 2. The CDR3 region has the DNA TGTGCCATCAGTGAGTCTGGGACTAGCGGGAGTTACGAGCAGTACTTC. Translating gives CAISESGTSGSYEQYF.

Points on this clone: Additional DNA sequences in this sample encode the identical CDR3. The chain employs TRBV4-3 and TRBJ2-1; 10 bases fit TRBD2. Per the germline V gene, CDR1 is LGHNA and CDR2 is YSLEER. J was trimmed by 4 bases and V by 5 bases; bases with no gene match: 5. The CDR3 extends over 15 amino acids. The CDR3 loop reads CASSYGLAVYNEQFF. CDR3 sequence (DNA): TGCGCCAGCAGCTACGGACTAGCGGTGTACAATGAGCAGTTCTTC.

The CDR3 here is CASCRTAGGGTGELFF. CDR3 nucleotide sequence: TGCGCCAGCTGCCGGACCGCGGGAGGCGGGACCGGGGAGCTGTTTTTT. This sequence joins TRBV5-1 and TRBJ2-2; TRBD2 aligns across 8 bases. The CDR3 length is 16 residues. The germline CDR1 and CDR2 sequences are SGHRS and YFSETQ. V lost 7 bases, J lost 5 bases, and 13 bases stayed unmatched.

The chain uses TRBV5-4 and TRBJ2-6; D remains ambiguous. V was pared by 0 bases and J by 0 bases, with 10 bases between. The CDR3 loop spans 17 amino acids. Germline V gene data show CDR1 as SGHNT and CDR2 as YYREEE (reference sequence). The DNA of the CDR3 is TGTGCCAGCAGCTTGGCCGGACGTTCCTCTGGGGCCAACGTCCTGACTTTC. The encoded protein is CASSLAGRSSGANVLTF.

V usage is TRBV28 and J usage is TRBJ2-1; 9 bases are shared with TRBD1. V shed 3 bases, J shed 7 bases, and the junction held 10 bases outside the gene matches. Per the germline V gene, CDR1 is MDHEN and CDR2 is SYDVKM. This CDR3 comprises 16 residues. CDR3 DNA: TGTGCCAGCAGTTTGGCGGGACAGGGACCCACTAATGAGCAGTTCTTC. This codes for CASSLAGQGPTNEQFF.

As concerns this clone: Other DNA variants within this sample encode the same CDR3. The chain has TRBV5-1 and TRBJ2-6, with D uncertain. Deletions cut 0 bases from V and 1 base from J, with 5 bases between. Germline CDR1 reads SGHRS; CDR2 reads YFSETQ. The CDR3 extends over 15 amino acids. The CDR3 DNA reads as TGCGCCAGCAGCTTGGACGGGTCTGGGGCCAACGTCCTGACTTTC. It translates to CASSLDGSGANVLTF.

The chain has TRBV5-1 and TRBJ2-7; D may be TRBD2 (5 bases). Germline CDR1 is SGHRS and CDR2 is YFSETQ. The CDR3 extends over 13 amino acids. Trimming pared 9 bases from V and 3 bases from J, leaving 16 bases between. CDR3 in amino acids: CATSTGMNYEQYF. The CDR3 DNA is TGCGCCACTTCAACCGGGATGAACTACGAGCAGTACTTC.

This chain links TRBV11-2 with TRBJ1-5; D is uncertain. From germline, CDR1 is SGHAT and CDR2 FQNNGV. The CDR3 is 14 residues long. Trimming removed 0 bases from V and 1 base from J, with 4 bases in between. The CDR3 DNA reads as TGTGCCAGCAGCTTAGAGGCCAGCAATCAGCCCCAGCATTTT. It is translated as CASSLEASNQPQHF.

This clone has only a few counts. This chain connects TRBV5-1 to TRBJ2-1; TRBD2 matches at 11 bases. Looked up from germline, CDR1 is SGHRS and CDR2 is YFSETQ. Trimming at V came to 4 bases and at J to 7 bases, leaving 7 bases not matched to a gene. CDR3 size: 15 residues. The CDR3 bases are TGCGCCAGCAGCGCACTAGCGGGAGATAAAAATGAGCAGTTCTTC. Protein sequence: CASSALAGDKNEQFF. The whole variable domain, remainder taken from reference TRBV5-1 and TRBJ2-1, is KAGVTQTPRYLIKTRGQQVTLSCSPISGHRSVSWYQQTPGQGLQFLFEYFSETQRNKGNFPGRFSGRQFSNSRSEMNVSTLELGDSALYLCASSALAGDKNEQFFGPGTRLTVL.

The chain links TRBV2 to TRBJ2-2; 8 bases agree with TRBD2. The CDR3 covers 16 residues. With V trimmed by 7 bases and J by 0 bases, 7 bases remained unmatched. Germline V lookup: CDR1 SNHLY, CDR2 FYNNEI. CDR3 DNA: TGTGCCAGCACCCTCCGGGGGGGCGCGAACACCGGGGAGCTGTTTTTT. Amino acid sequence: CASTLRGGANTGELFF.

Concerning this clone itself: Its ends do not fully match the called genes, so a read error is possible. The V gene is TRBV10-2, the J gene TRBJ1-3, with D hard to call. CDR1 is WSHSY, CDR2 SAAADI, per germline. This CDR3 contains 15 residues. CDR3 loop: CASTEDGSSGNTIYF. The CDR3 nucleotides read TGCGCCAGCACTGAGGACGGGTCCTCTGGAAACACCATATATTTT.

The chain is built from TRBV11-3 and TRBJ1-6, with D perhaps TRBD1 (6 bases). Germline CDR1 is SGHNT and CDR2 is YENEEA. This CDR3 is built from 14 residues. The V and J ends lost 0 bases and 9 bases respectively, with 9 bases between them. The CDR3 protein is CASSLDGRGSPLHF. The CDR3 bases are TGTGCCAGCAGCTTAGACGGCAGGGGTTCACCCCTCCACTTT.